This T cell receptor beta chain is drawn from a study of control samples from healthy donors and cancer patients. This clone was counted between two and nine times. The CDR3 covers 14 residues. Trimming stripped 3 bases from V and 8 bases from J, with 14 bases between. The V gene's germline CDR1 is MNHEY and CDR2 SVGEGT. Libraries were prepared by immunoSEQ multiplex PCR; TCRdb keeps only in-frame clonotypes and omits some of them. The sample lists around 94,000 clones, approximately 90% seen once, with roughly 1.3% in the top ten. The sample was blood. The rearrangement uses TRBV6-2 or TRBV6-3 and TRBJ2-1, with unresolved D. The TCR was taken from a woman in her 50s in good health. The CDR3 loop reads CASSYTGSSHEQFF. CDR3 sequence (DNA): TGTGCCAGCAGTTATACCGGCAGCTCCCATGAGCAGTTCTTC.